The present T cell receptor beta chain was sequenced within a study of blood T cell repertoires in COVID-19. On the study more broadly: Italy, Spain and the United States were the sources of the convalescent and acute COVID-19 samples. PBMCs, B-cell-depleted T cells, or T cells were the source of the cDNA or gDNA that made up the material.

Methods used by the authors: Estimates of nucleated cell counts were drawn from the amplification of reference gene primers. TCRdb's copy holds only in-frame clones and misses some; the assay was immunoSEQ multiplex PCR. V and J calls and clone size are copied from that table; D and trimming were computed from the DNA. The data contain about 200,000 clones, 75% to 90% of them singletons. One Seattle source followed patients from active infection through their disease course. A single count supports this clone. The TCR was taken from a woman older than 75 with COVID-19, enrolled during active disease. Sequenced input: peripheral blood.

In DNA form, the CDR3 reads TGTGCCAGCAGCTCCTCGGACAGGGTGTGGGGTGAGCAGTTCTTC. It is translated as CASSSSDRVWGEQFF. This sequence joins TRBV7-2 and TRBJ2-1, with 8 bases matching TRBD1. V gave up 4 bases and J gave up 9 bases; unmatched junction bases: 11. The CDR3 covers 15 residues. Germline CDR1 and CDR2: SGHTA and FQGNSA.